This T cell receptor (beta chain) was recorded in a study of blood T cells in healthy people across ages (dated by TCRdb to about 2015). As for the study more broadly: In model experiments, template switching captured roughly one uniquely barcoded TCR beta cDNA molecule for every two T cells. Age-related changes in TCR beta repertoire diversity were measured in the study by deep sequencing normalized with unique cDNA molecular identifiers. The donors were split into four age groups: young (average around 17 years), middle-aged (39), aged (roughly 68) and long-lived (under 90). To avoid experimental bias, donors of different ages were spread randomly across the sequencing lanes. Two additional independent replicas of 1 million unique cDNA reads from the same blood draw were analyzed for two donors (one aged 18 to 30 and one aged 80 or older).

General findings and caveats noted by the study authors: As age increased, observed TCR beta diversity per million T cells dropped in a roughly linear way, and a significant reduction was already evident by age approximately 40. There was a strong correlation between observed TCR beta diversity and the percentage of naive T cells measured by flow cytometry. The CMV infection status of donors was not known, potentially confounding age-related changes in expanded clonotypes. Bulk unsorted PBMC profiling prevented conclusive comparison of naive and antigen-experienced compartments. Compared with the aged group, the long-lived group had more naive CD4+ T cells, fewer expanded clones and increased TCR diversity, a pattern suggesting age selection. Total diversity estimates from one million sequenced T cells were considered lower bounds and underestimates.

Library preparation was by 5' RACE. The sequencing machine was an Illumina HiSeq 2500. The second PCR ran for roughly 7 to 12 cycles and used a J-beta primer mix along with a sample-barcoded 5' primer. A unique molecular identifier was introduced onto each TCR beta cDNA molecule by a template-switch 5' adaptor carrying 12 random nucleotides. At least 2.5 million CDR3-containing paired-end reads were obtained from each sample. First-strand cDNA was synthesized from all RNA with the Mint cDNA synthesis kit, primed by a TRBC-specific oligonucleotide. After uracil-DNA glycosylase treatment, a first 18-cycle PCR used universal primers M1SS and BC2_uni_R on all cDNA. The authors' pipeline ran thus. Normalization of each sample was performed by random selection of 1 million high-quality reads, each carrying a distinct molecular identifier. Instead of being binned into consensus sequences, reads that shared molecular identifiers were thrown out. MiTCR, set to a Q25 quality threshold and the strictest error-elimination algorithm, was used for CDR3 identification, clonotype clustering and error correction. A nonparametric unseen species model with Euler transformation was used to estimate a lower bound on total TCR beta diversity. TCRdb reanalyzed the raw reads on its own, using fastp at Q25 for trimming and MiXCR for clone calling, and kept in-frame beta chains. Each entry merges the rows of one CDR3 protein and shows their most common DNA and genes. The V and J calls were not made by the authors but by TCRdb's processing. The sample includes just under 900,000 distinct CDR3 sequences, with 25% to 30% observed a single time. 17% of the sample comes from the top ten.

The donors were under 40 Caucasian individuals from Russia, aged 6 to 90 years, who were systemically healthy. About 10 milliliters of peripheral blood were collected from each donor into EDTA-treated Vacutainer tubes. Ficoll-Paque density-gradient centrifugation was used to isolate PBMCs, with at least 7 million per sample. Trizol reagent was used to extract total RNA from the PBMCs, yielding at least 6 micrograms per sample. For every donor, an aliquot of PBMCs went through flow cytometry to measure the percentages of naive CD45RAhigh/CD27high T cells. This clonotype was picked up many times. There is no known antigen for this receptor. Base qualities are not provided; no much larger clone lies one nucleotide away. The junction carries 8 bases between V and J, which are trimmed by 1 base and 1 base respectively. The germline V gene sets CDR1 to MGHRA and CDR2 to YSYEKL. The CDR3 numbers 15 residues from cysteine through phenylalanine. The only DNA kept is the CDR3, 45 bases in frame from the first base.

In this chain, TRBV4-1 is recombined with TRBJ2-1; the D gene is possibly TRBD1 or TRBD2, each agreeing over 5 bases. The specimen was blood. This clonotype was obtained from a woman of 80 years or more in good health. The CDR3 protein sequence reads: CASSQAGPSYNEQFF. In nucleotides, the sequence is TGCGCCAGCAGCCAAGCGGGGCCATCCTACAATGAGCAGTTCTTC.